A selection of T cell receptor beta chains follows, all from one sample in a study of T cell responses to AZD1222 COVID-19 vaccine. TCRdb's copy holds only in-frame clones and misses some; the assay was immunoSEQ multiplex PCR. This sample yields approximately 140,000 clones, of which about 91% are seen a single time; about 1.9% belongs to the top ten. The input for sequencing was peripheral blood, taken 28 days after the second AZD1222 dose. The receptors originated from an adult who received the AZD1222 COVID-19 vaccine. CDR3s include the opening cysteine and the closing phenylalanine or tryptophan. The D gene is left open where the match is weak. Only some rows state a clone size, as once, few, many or a class for expanded clones.

NA TRBJ1-5 TRBV3-1/TRBV3-2 NA CASSQDFGQPQHF TGTGCCAGCAGCCAAGATTTCGGGCAGCCCCAGCATTTT
TRBD1 TRBJ2-7 TRBV2 few CASTPKWDRAYEQYF TGTGCCAGCACCCCTAAGTGGGACAGGGCCTACGAGCAGTACTTC
TRBD1 TRBJ1-1 TRBV7-2 NA CASSSGTVNTEAFF TGTGCCAGCAGCTCCGGGACAGTGAACACTGAAGCTTTCTTT
NA TRBJ1-4 TRBV10-3 NA CAISESSQEKLFF TGTGCCATCAGTGAGAGTTCGCAGGAAAAACTGTTTTTT
NA TRBJ1-1 TRBV6-5 NA CASTSRDQYTEAFF TGTGCCAGCACTAGCCGGGACCAATACACTGAAGCTTTCTTT
NA TRBJ2-3 TRBV5-4 NA CASSLTGSGTDTQYF TGTGCCAGCAGCTTGACCGGGAGTGGCACAGATACGCAGTATTTT
NA TRBJ1-2 TRBV5-1 NA CASSPQGSGPYGYTF TGCGCCAGCAGCCCCCAGGGAAGCGGCCCCTATGGCTACACCTTC
TRBD1 TRBJ1-6 TRBV5-1 once CASSFDRAPYSPLHF TGCGCCAGCAGTTTCGACAGGGCGCCCTATTCACCCCTCCACTTT
NA TRBJ2-7 TRBV4-1 few CASSQEFGGRFTVYEQYF TGCGCCAGCAGCCAAGAGTTCGGGGGACGTTTTACCGTTTACGAGCAGTACTTC
TRBD2 TRBJ2-1 TRBV2 once CASSLAGVNNDEQFF TGTGCCAGCAGCCTAGCGGGAGTAAATAACGATGAGCAGTTCTTC
NA TRBJ1-3 TRBV24-1 NA CATSDGGDFGNTIYF TGTGCCACCAGTGATGGAGGGGACTTTGGAAACACCATATATTTT
NA TRBJ2-1 TRBV6-4 NA CASSDSFQISYNEQFF TGTGCCAGCAGTGACTCGTTCCAGATTTCCTACAATGAGCAGTTCTTC
NA TRBJ1-2 TRBV7-8 NA CASSPGGGRVYGYTF TGTGCCAGCAGCCCCGGGGGAGGGAGGGTCTATGGCTACACCTTC
NA TRBJ1-2 TRBV5-4 medium-sized CASSSRGGGNGYTF TGTGCCAGCAGCTCCCGAGGGGGGGGGAATGGCTACACCTTC
NA TRBJ1-3 TRBV4-1 NA CASSPRPYASSGNTIYF TGCGCCAGCAGCCCCCGACCGTACGCTAGCTCTGGAAACACCATATATTTT
NA TRBJ2-3 TRBV15 NA CATSRDLSLATDTQYF TGTGCCACCAGCAGAGATCTTAGCCTAGCCACAGATACGCAGTATTTT
TRBD2 TRBJ2-1 TRBV7-2 NA CASSTQAGATYNEQFF TGTGCCAGCAGCACGCAAGCGGGGGCCACCTACAATGAGCAGTTCTTC
TRBD1 TRBJ1-1 TRBV4-3 NA CASSQDTGGNTEAFF TGCGCCAGCAGCCAAGACACAGGGGGGAACACTGAAGCTTTCTTT
NA TRBJ1-4 TRBV7-8 NA CASSTPVGLADEKLFF TGTGCCAGCAGCACCCCAGTCGGACTAGCGGATGAAAAACTGTTTTTT
NA TRBJ1-3 TRBV19 NA CASMDISGNTIYF TGTGCCAGTATGGATATCTCTGGAAACACCATATATTTT
NA TRBJ1-5 TRBV30 once CAWSELGAPQHF TGTGCCTGGAGTGAACTGGGCGCGCCCCAGCATTTT
NA TRBJ1-4 TRBV9 NA CASSVDPLGLEGGEKLFF TGTGCCAGCAGCGTAGACCCCCTCGGACTCGAAGGTGGGGAAAAACTGTTTTTT
NA TRBJ1-5 TRBV30 NA CAWGRNQPQHF TGTGCCTGGGGGAGGAATCAGCCCCAGCATTTT
NA TRBJ1-5 TRBV11-3 NA CASSLVGDQPQHF TGTGCCAGCAGCTTAGTGGGGGACCAGCCCCAGCATTTT
NA TRBJ1-2 TRBV19 NA CASSIEVEYGYTF TGTGCCAGTAGTATAGAGGTGGAATATGGCTACACCTTC
TRBD2 TRBJ2-5 TRBV5-4 NA CASSFRGGRETQYF TGTGCCAGCAGCTTCCGGGGGGGGCGAGAGACCCAGTACTTC
NA TRBJ1-3 TRBV7-8 NA CASSLVEGWRNTIYF TGTGCCAGCAGCTTAGTGGAGGGTTGGCGAAACACCATATATTTT
NA TRBJ1-2 TRBV2 NA CASSEMGTPNYGYTF TGTGCCAGCAGTGAGATGGGGACACCTAACTATGGCTACACCTTC
NA TRBJ1-3 TRBV11-3 NA CASSSSGIGNTIYF TGTGCCAGCAGCTCTTCAGGGATCGGAAACACCATATATTTT
NA TRBJ2-5 TRBV7-6 NA CASSPRREKETQYF TGTGCCAGCAGCCCCCGCCGCGAGAAAGAGACCCAGTACTTC
NA TRBJ1-3 TRBV3-1/TRBV3-2 NA CASSLGWGGNTIYF TGTGCCAGCAGCCTGGGGTGGGGTGGAAACACCATATATTTT
TRBD1 TRBJ2-7 TRBV19 NA CASSPDRGNYEQYF TGTGCCAGTAGTCCGGACAGGGGGAACTACGAGCAGTACTTC
TRBD2 TRBJ2-1 TRBV4-1 NA CASSPSGGYNEQFF TGCGCCAGCAGCCCTAGCGGGGGATACAATGAGCAGTTCTTC
TRBD2 TRBJ2-3 TRBV19 NA CASSIPGTSGVDTQYF TGTGCCAGTAGTATACCCGGGACTAGCGGGGTAGATACGCAGTATTTT
NA TRBJ1-1 TRBV30 few CAWSKGLYLLRGTEAFF TGTGCCTGGAGTAAGGGACTCTACCTACTCCGAGGCACTGAAGCTTTCTTT
NA TRBJ1-1 TRBV6-5 NA CASSYFGAGRGTEAFF TGTGCCAGCAGTTACTTTGGGGCCGGGCGCGGCACTGAAGCTTTCTTT
NA TRBJ1-1 TRBV7-9 NA CASSSLQENTEAFF TGTGCCAGCAGCTCACTCCAGGAGAACACTGAAGCTTTCTTT
NA TRBJ1-1 TRBV2 NA CASGSISTEAFF TGTGCCAGCGGATCGATCAGCACTGAAGCTTTCTTT
NA TRBJ1-2 TRBV21-1 NA CASSTNGPRGYGYTF TGTGCCAGCAGTACAAACGGACCCAGGGGGTATGGCTACACCTTC
TRBD1 TRBJ1-2 TRBV29-1 NA CSVGTGQSYGYTF TGCAGCGTCGGGACGGGACAGTCCTATGGCTACACCTTC
TRBD2 TRBJ2-2 TRBV5-1 NA CASSLAGGTGELFF TGCGCCAGCAGCCTAGCGGGAGGCACCGGGGAGCTGTTTTTT
NA TRBJ2-5 TRBV3-1/TRBV3-2 NA CASSQDLGLLFQQTQYF TGTGCCAGCAGCCAAGATTTGGGACTTCTATTCCAACAGACCCAGTACTTC
TRBD2 TRBJ2-1 TRBV7-3 NA CASSRTSGEYNEQFF TGTGCCAGCAGCAGGACTAGCGGAGAGTACAATGAGCAGTTCTTC
NA TRBJ2-3 TRBV7-6 few CASSLATGWDTQYF TGTGCCAGCAGCTTAGCCACGGGATGGGATACGCAGTATTTT
NA TRBJ1-1 TRBV5-5 NA CASSWQQLNTEAFF TGTGCCAGCAGCTGGCAACAGCTGAACACTGAAGCTTTCTTT
NA TRBJ1-5 TRBV7-8 NA CASSLLSPSQPQHF TGTGCCAGCAGCTTATTAAGCCCCTCACAGCCCCAGCATTTT
TRBD1 TRBJ2-3 TRBV6-1 NA CASSEAGGQGTDTQYF TGTGCCAGCAGTGAAGCGGGGGGACAGGGCACAGATACGCAGTATTTT
NA TRBJ2-2 TRBV24-1 NA CATSDFGSAIGELFF TGTGCCACCAGTGATTTTGGCAGCGCAATCGGGGAGCTGTTTTTT